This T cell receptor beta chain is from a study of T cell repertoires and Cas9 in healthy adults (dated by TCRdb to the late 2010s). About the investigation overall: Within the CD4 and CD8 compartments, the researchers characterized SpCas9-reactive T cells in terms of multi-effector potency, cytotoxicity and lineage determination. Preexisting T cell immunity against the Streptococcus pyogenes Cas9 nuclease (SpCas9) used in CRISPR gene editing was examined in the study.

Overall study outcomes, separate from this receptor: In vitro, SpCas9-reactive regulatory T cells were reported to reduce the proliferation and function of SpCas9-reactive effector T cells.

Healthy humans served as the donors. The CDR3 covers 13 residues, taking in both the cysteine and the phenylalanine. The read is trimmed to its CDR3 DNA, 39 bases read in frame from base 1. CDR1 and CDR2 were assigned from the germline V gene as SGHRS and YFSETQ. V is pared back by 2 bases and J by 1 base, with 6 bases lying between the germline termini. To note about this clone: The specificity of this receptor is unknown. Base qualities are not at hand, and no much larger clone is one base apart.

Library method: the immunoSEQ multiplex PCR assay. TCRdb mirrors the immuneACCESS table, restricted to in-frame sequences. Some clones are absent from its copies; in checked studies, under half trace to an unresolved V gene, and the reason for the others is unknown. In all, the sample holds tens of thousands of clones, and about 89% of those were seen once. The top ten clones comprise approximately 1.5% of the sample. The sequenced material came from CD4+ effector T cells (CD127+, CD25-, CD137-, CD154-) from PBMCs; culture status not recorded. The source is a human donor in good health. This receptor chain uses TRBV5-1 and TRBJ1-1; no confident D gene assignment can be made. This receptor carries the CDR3 CASSFTENTEAFF. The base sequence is TGCGCCAGCAGCTTCACAGAGAACACTGAAGCTTTCTTT. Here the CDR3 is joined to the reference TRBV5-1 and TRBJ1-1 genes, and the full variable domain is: KAGVTQTPRYLIKTRGQQVTLSCSPISGHRSVSWYQQTPGQGLQFLFEYFSETQRNKGNFPGRFSGRQFSNSRSEMNVSTLELGDSALYLCASSFTENTEAFFGQGTRLTVV.